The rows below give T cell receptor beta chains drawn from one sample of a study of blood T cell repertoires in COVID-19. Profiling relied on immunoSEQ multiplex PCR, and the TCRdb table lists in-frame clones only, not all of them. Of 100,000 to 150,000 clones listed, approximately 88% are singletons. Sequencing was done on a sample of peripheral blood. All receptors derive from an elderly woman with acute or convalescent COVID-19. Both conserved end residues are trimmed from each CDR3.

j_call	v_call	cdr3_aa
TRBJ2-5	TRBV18	ASSPTGGVETQY
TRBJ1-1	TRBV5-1	ASSLTAGSLNTEAF
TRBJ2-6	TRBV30	AWSRQGSLSGANVLT
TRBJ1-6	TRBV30	AWSVKRDNSPLH
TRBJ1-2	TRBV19	ASSPGVFYGYT
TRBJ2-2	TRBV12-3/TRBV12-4	ASGPNRRELF
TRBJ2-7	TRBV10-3	AISEGTGGRYEQY
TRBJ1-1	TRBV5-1	ASSLRRVNTEAF
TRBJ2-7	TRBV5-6	ASSSLGVPPNEQY
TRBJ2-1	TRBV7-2	ASRLSGSPGGEQF
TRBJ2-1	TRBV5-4	ASSSYLDRVHEQF
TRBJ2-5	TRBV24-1	ATSDPRDRGGETQY
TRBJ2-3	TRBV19	ASSIGAGASDTQY
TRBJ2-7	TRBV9	ASSPPAGVEQY
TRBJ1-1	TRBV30	AWTQGAVNTEAF
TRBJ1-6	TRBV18	ASSRGQGSSYNSPLH
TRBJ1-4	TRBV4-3	ASSQDLAGFAGEKLF
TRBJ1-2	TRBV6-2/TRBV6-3	ASSSKGSAYGYT
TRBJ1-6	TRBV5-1	ASRVEGGSPLH
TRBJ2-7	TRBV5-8	ASSDRGQGGYEQY
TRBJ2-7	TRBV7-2	ASSLQSGRMSEQY
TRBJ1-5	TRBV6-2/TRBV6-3	ASSQHGQGPNQPQH
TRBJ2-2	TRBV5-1	ASSLRQGIVSGELF
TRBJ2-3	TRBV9	ASSVGTSGRTDTQY
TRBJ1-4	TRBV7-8	ASSLEGQGAANEKLF
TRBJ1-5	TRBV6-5	ASSYRGGGQPQH
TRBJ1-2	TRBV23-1	ASSRSLGTGVLGYT
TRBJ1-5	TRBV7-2	ASSPQPSSGNQPQH
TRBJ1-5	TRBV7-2	ASSRDSLNQPQH
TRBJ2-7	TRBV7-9	ASSAPGTNSYEQY
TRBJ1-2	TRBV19	ASSPRTGPNYGYT